A few counts support the clone carrying this TCR beta chain. Combining a sample-barcoded 5' primer with a J-beta primer mix, a second PCR ran for roughly 7 to 12 cycles. A single record per CDR3 protein comes from TCRdb applying MiXCR to the 5' RACE reads. The sample contains roughly 800,000 distinct CDR3 sequences, around a quarter of which appear only once. Germline V gives CDR1 LGHDT, CDR2 YNNKEL (reference sequence). V shed 4 bases and J shed 5 bases, with 17 bases lying between them. The CDR3 sequence is 15 residues long. The sample is drawn from a study of blood T cells in healthy people across ages. These data were also reused for a study on T cells of mothers and their children.

Sequences were obtained from blood. This rearrangement joins TRBV3-1 to TRBJ2-5; D uncertain. The receptor was isolated from a boy younger than 18 in good health. This CDR3 reads CASSLRIRRHETQYF. CDR3 nucleotides: TGTGCCAGCAGCCTCCGCATTAGACGGCACGAGACCCAGTACTTC.